This T cell receptor (beta chain) is from a study of T cell clonotyping in hematopoietic cell transplantation. Notes on the study in general: CD4 and CD8 repertoire contributions could not be separated without sorting. Broader posttransplant TCR repertoire diversity was predicted by graft donor and pretransplant recipient Inverse Simpson Index values. Recipient TCR diversity dropped after transplant; expanded clonotypes rose from day 30 to 180. At the given depth, recipient repertoires were over 97% de novo clonotypes.

CDR3 length equals 13 residues. The V end lost 4 bases, the J end lost 1 base, and 10 bases lay between the germline ends. The V gene's germline CDR1 is GTSNPN and CDR2 SVGIG (reference sequence). TCRdb's table, derived via immunoSEQ multiplex PCR, lists solely in-frame clones and lacks some. The repertoire holds 15,000 to 20,000 clones, with around 71% as singletons. This clone was picked up one time. The antigen is not known. The sequenced material came from peripheral blood mononuclear cells. The receptor was isolated from a woman aged 55-70 years in good health. Some clones in this sample may be carry-over from other donors' samples. The chain is built from TRBV30 and TRBJ1-1, with D possibly matching TRBD1 (6 bases). CDR3 sequence (DNA): TGTGCCTGGACGGGACAACCGAACACTGAAGCTTTCTTT. Its protein is CAWTGQPNTEAFF.